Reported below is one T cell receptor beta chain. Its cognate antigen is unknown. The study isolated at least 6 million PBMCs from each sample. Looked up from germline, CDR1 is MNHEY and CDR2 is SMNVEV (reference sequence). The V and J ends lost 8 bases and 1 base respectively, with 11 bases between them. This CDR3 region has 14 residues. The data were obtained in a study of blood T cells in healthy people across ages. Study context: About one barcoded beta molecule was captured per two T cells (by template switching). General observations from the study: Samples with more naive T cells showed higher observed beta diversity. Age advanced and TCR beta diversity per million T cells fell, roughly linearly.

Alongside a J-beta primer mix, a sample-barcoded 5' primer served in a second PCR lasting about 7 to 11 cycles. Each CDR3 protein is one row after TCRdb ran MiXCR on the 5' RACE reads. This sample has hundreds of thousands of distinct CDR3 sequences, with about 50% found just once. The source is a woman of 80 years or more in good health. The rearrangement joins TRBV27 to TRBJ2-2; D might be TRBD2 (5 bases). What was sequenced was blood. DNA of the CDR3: TGTGCCAGCTGGCGGGCGGGGAACACCGGGGAGCTGTTTTTT. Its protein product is CASWRAGNTGELFF.